These T cell receptor beta chains were read from a single sample in a study of T cells in Graves' hyperthyroidism and ophthalmopathy. TCRdb called the multiplex PCR reads again in MiXCR, with one record for every CDR3 protein. The data show approximately 620,000 distinct CDR3 sequences, roughly 16% seen once. Sequenced input: blood. These receptors came from a woman aged 40 to 50 with Graves' ophthalmopathy. Each CDR3 is given with its conserved first and last residue. Each record gives: J gene, V gene, D gene, clone size, CDR3 protein, CDR3 DNA. D genes are given only for firm matches. Not every row has a clone size; where given, it reads once, few, many or a size class.

j_call: TRBJ1-1
v_call: TRBV11-1
d_call: NA
clone_size: many
cdr3_aa: CASAAMLNTEAFF
cdr3_nt: TGTGCCAGCGCGGCGATGCTGAACACTGAAGCTTTCTTT

j_call: TRBJ2-3
v_call: TRBV2
d_call: NA
clone_size: many
cdr3_aa: CASSIQGGIADTQYF
cdr3_nt: TGTGCCAGCAGTATTCAGGGGGGGATCGCAGATACGCAGTATTTT

j_call: TRBJ1-6
v_call: TRBV6-1
d_call: TRBD1
clone_size: few
cdr3_aa: CASSRGGGQGNSPLHF
cdr3_nt: TGTGCCAGCAGCCGGGGGGGCGGACAGGGTAATTCACCCCTCCACTTT

j_call: TRBJ1-3
v_call: TRBV4-1
d_call: NA
clone_size: few
cdr3_aa: CASSYWGWGEIGNTIYF
cdr3_nt: TGCGCCAGCAGCTACTGGGGGTGGGGGGAAATTGGAAACACCATATATTTT

j_call: TRBJ2-3
v_call: TRBV20-1
d_call: NA
clone_size: NA
cdr3_aa: CSALRGADTQYF
cdr3_nt: TGCAGTGCGTTGCGGGGAGCAGATACGCAGTATTTT

j_call: TRBJ2-1
v_call: TRBV6-1
d_call: NA
clone_size: many
cdr3_aa: CASSEARDRRDNEQFF
cdr3_nt: TGTGCCAGCAGTGAAGCTCGTGACCGGAGAGACAATGAGCAGTTCTTC

j_call: TRBJ1-2
v_call: TRBV25-1
d_call: NA
clone_size: NA
cdr3_aa: CASSEGDTIPRGYTF
cdr3_nt: TGTGCCAGCAGTGAAGGGGACACCATCCCGCGGGGCTACACCTTC

j_call: TRBJ2-1
v_call: TRBV20-1
d_call: NA
clone_size: many
cdr3_aa: CSADTFNENEQFF
cdr3_nt: TGCAGTGCAGACACCTTCAACGAAAATGAGCAGTTCTTC

j_call: TRBJ2-7
v_call: TRBV28
d_call: NA
clone_size: many
cdr3_aa: CASSPVFLPGVVHFSYEQYF
cdr3_nt: TGTGCCAGCAGTCCTGTTTTTCTCCCAGGGGTAGTTCACTTTTCCTACGAGCAGTACTTC

j_call: TRBJ2-1
v_call: TRBV18
d_call: NA
clone_size: many
cdr3_aa: CASSPGPSDEQFF
cdr3_nt: TGTGCCAGCTCACCAGGACCCAGCGATGAGCAGTTCTTC

j_call: TRBJ1-2
v_call: TRBV11-2
d_call: NA
clone_size: few
cdr3_aa: CASSTQTAYYGYTF
cdr3_nt: TGTGCCAGCAGCACCCAGACAGCCTACTATGGCTACACCTTC

j_call: TRBJ1-2
v_call: TRBV28
d_call: NA
clone_size: many
cdr3_aa: CASSSYQGYGYTF
cdr3_nt: TGTGCCAGCAGTTCCTACCAGGGTTATGGCTACACCTTC

j_call: TRBJ2-7
v_call: TRBV2
d_call: NA
clone_size: NA
cdr3_aa: CASSGDLAYEQYF
cdr3_nt: TGTGCCAGCAGCGGGGACCTAGCCTACGAGCAGTACTTC

j_call: TRBJ2-3
v_call: TRBV18
d_call: NA
clone_size: many
cdr3_aa: CASSPEGLSTDTQYF
cdr3_nt: TGTGCCAGCTCACCCGAGGGGTTGAGCACAGATACGCAGTATTTT

j_call: TRBJ2-3
v_call: TRBV7-7
d_call: TRBD2
clone_size: few
cdr3_aa: CASSLGTKDTQYF
cdr3_nt: TGTGCTAGCAGCTTAGGGACTAAAGATACGCAGTATTTT

j_call: TRBJ2-1
v_call: TRBV7-2
d_call: NA
clone_size: NA
cdr3_aa: CASSLVQQSEQFF
cdr3_nt: TGTGCCAGCAGCTTAGTTCAGCAGAGTGAGCAGTTCTTC